Sequencing of this TCR beta chain was carried out in a study of T-cell reconstitution after alpha-beta-depleted transplantation in children. Preparation of the TCRbeta library was carried out with unique molecular identifiers. In TCRdb, the PCR reads were re-called with MiXCR into one record per CDR3 protein. In the table there are 200,000 to 300,000 distinct CDR3 sequences, about 25% of which are singletons. Germline assignment: CDR1 MDHEN and CDR2 SYDVKM. The CDR3 covers 13 residues. Trimming left V 2 bases short and J 5 bases short, with 7 bases between. This clonotype was recorded at least ten times.

This chain links TRBV28 with TRBJ2-1; D gene ambiguous. Sample: PBMCs, taken before TCRalphabeta/CD19-depleted stem cell transplant. The receptor comes from a girl aged 2-15 years with Fanconi anemia, due to receive a stem cell transplant. This CDR3 is CASSLLPDNEQFF. In DNA form, the CDR3 reads TGTGCCAGCAGTTTACTGCCCGACAATGAGCAGTTCTTC.